The present entry profiles one T cell receptor beta chain with its context. This specimen comes from a study of blood T cell repertoires in COVID-19. Trimming cost V 7 bases and J 1 base, with 9 bases left between them. Germline values: CDR1 LNHDA, CDR2 SQIVND (reference sequence). There are 13 residues in the CDR3. How the authors handled the data: The assay estimated nucleated cells by amplifying reference gene primers. The assay was immunoSEQ multiplex PCR, and TCRdb's table has in-frame clones only and misses some. The V and J calls and clone size are taken from that table; D and trimming were inferred from the DNA. The table lists around 140,000 clones, approximately 87% of them singletons.

The specimen sequenced was peripheral blood. The chain carries TRBV19 and TRBJ2-3, with D possibly being TRBD2 (5 bases). The TCR comes from a man aged 50-59 years with active COVID-19. The CDR3 sequence: CASTPGGTDTQYF. CDR3 in DNA: TGTGCCAGTACTCCCGGGGGCACAGATACGCAGTATTTT.